This entry is about one T cell receptor (beta chain). Through a sample-barcoded 5' primer and a J-beta primer mix, a second PCR was run for 7 to 11 cycles. Each cDNA molecule, via a template-switch adaptor with 12 random nucleotides, was tagged. Each CDR3 protein gets one entry after TCRdb re-called the 5' RACE reads with MiXCR. The data hold roughly 800,000 distinct CDR3 sequences, with about 25% observed a single time. This specimen belongs to a study of blood T cells in healthy people across ages. The data also belong to a second study, concerning T cells of mothers and their children.

What was sequenced was blood. This TCR derives from a boy younger than 18 in good health.

The CDR3 sequence: CSAQNPTSQSPGELFF. The CDR3 DNA is TGCAGTGCTCAAAATCCGACTAGCCAATCCCCCGGGGAGCTGTTTTTT. V gene TRBV20-1 combines with J gene TRBJ2-2; TRBD2 aligns across 7 bases. CDR1 is DFQATT, CDR2 SNEGSKA, per germline (reference sequence). CDR3 length: 16 residues. V dropped 5 bases and J dropped 6; count of bases not matched to a gene: 15.